This TCR beta chain was recorded in a study of blood T cell repertoires in COVID-19. Study-level information: The samples span acute and convalescent COVID-19 from the United States, Italy and Spain. PBMCs, B-cell-depleted T cells, or T cells provided the cDNA or gDNA that made up the material.

Authors' methods: By means of reference gene primer amplification, nucleated cell counts were estimated. The table came from immunoSEQ multiplex PCR; TCRdb's copy has only in-frame clones and leaves some out. V and J calls and clone size follow that table, whereas D and trimming were derived from the DNA. The repertoire includes some 180,000 clones, approximately 80% of them detected once, and roughly 6.3% sits in the top ten. Germline lookup yields CDR1 SGHAT and CDR2 FQNNGV. V gave up 4 bases and J gave up 8 bases; unmatched junction bases: 2. This CDR3 comprises 13 residues. This clone has just a few counts.

Input material: peripheral blood. The V call is TRBV11-2, the J call TRBJ1-1, with TRBD1 matching over 12 bases. This receptor was taken from a human donor in a cohort sampled during active COVID-19. CDR3 in amino acids: CASSSGTGGEAFF. The CDR3 DNA sequence: TGTGCCAGCAGCTCAGGGACAGGGGGCGAAGCTTTCTTT.